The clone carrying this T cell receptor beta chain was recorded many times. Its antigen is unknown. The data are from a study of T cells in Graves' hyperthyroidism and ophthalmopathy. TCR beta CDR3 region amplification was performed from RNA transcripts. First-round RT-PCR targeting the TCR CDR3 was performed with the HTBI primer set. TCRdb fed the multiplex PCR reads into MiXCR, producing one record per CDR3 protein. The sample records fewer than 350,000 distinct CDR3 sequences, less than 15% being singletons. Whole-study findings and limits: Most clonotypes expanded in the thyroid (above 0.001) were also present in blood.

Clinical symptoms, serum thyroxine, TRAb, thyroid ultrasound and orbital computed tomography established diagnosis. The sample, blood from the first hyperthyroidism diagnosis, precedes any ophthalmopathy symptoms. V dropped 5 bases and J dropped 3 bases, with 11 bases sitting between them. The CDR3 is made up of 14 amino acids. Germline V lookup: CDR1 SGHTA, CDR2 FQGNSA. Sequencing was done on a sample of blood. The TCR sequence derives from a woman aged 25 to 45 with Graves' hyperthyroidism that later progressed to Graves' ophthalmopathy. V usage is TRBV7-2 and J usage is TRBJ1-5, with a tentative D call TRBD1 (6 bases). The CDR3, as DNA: TGTGCCAGCAGCGTAGGACAGTACAATCAGCCCCAGCATTTT. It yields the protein CASSVGQYNQPQHF. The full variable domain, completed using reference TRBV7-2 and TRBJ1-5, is GAGVSQSPSNKVTEKGKDVELRCDPISGHTALYWYRQSLGQGLEFLIYFQGNSAPDKSGLPSDRFSAERTGGSVSTLTIQRTQQEDSAVYLCASSVGQYNQPQHFGDGTRLSIL.